These T cell receptor beta chains were read from a single sample in a study of type 1 regulatory T cells. No cognate antigen is known for these TCRs. TCRdb analysed the reads with MiXCR anew, one entry per CDR3 protein. In the table there are approximately 77,000 distinct CDR3 sequences, roughly 20% of which are singletons. Source material: cultured type 1 regulatory T (Tr1) cells, either the whole culture or a sorted fraction (not recorded which). The source is a human donor in good health. Both conserved end residues are trimmed from each CDR3.

v_call: TRBV28; j_call: TRBJ2-1; cdr3_aa: ASGTGIYNEQF
v_call: TRBV2; j_call: TRBJ2-1; cdr3_aa: ASREVAASYNEQF
v_call: TRBV18; j_call: TRBJ2-7; cdr3_aa: ASSPDRPNEQY
v_call: TRBV7-2; j_call: TRBJ1-3; cdr3_aa: ASSLTGFGNTIY
v_call: TRBV5-1; j_call: TRBJ1-4; cdr3_aa: ASSLAVGEGEKLF
v_call: TRBV5-1; j_call: TRBJ2-3; cdr3_aa: ASSSALAGATDTQY
v_call: TRBV2; j_call: TRBJ1-2; cdr3_aa: ASSMADGYT
v_call: TRBV20-1; j_call: TRBJ2-7; cdr3_aa: SARASGRAEQY
v_call: TRBV5-1; j_call: TRBJ2-2; cdr3_aa: ASSPPVTPGELF
v_call: TRBV5-1; j_call: TRBJ1-1; cdr3_aa: ASSYRTENTEAF
v_call: TRBV5-1; j_call: TRBJ2-5; cdr3_aa: ASSLGSATQETQY
v_call: TRBV3-1; j_call: TRBJ1-3; cdr3_aa: ASSHLSSGNTIY
v_call: TRBV7-8; j_call: TRBJ1-5; cdr3_aa: ASSLAGTGYRQPQH
v_call: TRBV29-1; j_call: TRBJ1-1; cdr3_aa: SVERSFTAYTEAF
v_call: TRBV7-9; j_call: TRBJ2-3; cdr3_aa: ASSSTGTASTDTQY
v_call: TRBV18; j_call: TRBJ2-4; cdr3_aa: ASSPEGQLLHIQY
v_call: TRBV6-5; j_call: TRBJ2-7; cdr3_aa: ASSYSTGSDEQY
v_call: TRBV20-1; j_call: TRBJ2-7; cdr3_aa: SASGQMQKEQY